This T cell receptor (beta chain) was recorded in a study of Ad26.COV2.S vaccination and SARS-CoV-2 variants. CDR3 length: 14 residues. Unmatched junction bases numbered 6, after V lost 3 bases and J lost 4 bases. In germline, CDR1 is GTSNPN, CDR2 SVGIG (reference sequence). Profiling relied on immunoSEQ multiplex PCR, and the TCRdb table lists in-frame clones only, not all of them. The data hold roughly 320,000 clones, with just over 85% observed a single time. Sample treatment: 15 to 20 received Ad26.COV2.S at low or high dose, single or two shots; 5 received placebo; per-sample allocation not given. Vaccine and placebo recipients were sampled on day 63 after the first injection.

Material: peripheral blood, obtained in a trial of Ad26.COV2.S vaccine versus placebo. V usage is TRBV30 and J usage is TRBJ2-7; 10 bases match TRBD1. This receptor was taken from a person aged 18-60 years who received the Ad26.COV2.S COVID-19 vaccine or a placebo. DNA for the CDR3: TGTGCCTGGAGGAACCGGGACAGGGGTTACGAGCAGTACTTC. The encoded protein is CAWRNRDRGYEQYF.